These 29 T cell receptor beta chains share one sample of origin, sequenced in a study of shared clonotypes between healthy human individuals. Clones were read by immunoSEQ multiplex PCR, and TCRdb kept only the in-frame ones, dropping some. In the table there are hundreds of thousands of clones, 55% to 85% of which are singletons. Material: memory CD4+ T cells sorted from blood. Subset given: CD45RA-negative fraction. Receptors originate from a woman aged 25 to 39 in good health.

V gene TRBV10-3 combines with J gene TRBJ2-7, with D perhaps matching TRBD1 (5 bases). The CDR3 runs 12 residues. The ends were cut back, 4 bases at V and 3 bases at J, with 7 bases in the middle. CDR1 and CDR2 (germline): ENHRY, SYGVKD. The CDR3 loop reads CAISVQGYEQYF. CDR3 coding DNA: TGTGCCATCAGTGTCCAGGGCTACGAGCAGTACTTC.

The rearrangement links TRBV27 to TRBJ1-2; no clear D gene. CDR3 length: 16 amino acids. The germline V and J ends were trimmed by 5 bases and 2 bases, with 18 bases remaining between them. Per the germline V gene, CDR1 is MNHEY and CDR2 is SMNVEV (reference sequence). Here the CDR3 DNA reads TGTGCCAGCAGTAACACGGGTACAACTTTAAACTATGGCTACACCTTC. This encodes CASSNTGTTLNYGYTF.

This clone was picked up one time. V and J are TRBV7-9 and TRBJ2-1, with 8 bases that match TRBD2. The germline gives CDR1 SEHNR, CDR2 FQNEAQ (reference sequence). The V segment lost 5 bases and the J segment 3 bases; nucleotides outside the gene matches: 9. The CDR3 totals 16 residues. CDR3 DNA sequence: TGTGCCAGCAGCCCTCCCCAGCTAGCGGGCTACAATGAGCAGTTCTTC. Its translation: CASSPPQLAGYNEQFF.

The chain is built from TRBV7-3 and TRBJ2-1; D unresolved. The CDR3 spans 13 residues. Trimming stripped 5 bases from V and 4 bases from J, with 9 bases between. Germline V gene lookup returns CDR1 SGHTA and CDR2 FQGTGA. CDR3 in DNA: TGTGCCAGCAGCCCACGGGCGTACAATGAGCAGTTCTTC. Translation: CASSPRAYNEQFF.

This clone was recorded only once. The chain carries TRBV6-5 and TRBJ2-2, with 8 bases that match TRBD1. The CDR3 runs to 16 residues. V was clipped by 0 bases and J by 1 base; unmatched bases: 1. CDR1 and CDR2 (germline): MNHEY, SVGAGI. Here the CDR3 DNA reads TGTGCCAGCAGTTACTCAGGACAGGGGAACACCGGGGAGCTGTTTTTT. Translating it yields CASSYSGQGNTGELFF.

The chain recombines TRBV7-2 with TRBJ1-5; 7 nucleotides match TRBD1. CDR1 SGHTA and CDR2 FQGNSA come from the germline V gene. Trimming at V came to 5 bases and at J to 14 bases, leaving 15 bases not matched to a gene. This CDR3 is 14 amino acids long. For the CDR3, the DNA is TGTGCCAGCAGCGCAGGCACAGACACAGGGGTTAAGCATTTT. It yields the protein CASSAGTDTGVKHF.

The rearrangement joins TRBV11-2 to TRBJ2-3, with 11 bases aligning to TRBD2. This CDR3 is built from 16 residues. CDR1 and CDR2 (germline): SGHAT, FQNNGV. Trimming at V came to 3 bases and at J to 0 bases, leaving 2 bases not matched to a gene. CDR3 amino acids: CASSFTSGSSTDTQYF. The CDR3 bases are TGTGCCAGCAGCTTTACTAGCGGGAGTAGCACAGATACGCAGTATTTT.

Written as DNA, the CDR3 is TGTGCTAGTGGTTTGGCGGGGCAGGGGAACACCGGGGAGCTGTTTTTT. Encoded protein: CASGLAGQGNTGELFF. The chain employs TRBV12-5 and TRBJ2-2; tentatively, D is TRBD1 or TRBD2 (5 bases each). Trimming stripped 1 base from V and 1 base from J, with 10 bases between. In germline, CDR1 is LGHNT, CDR2 FRNRAP. CDR3 size: 16 residues.

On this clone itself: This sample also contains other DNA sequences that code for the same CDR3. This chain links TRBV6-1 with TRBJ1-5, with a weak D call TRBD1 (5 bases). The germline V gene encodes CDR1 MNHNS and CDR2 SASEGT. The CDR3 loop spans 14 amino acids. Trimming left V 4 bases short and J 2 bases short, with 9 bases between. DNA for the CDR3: TGTGCCAGCAGTGGCCAGGGAGGCAATCAGCCCCAGCATTTT. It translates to CASSGQGGNQPQHF.

The CDR3 reads CASSLMGAENSPLHF. CDR3 sequence (DNA): TGTGCCAGCAGTTTAATGGGGGCAGAGAATTCACCCCTCCACTTT. The rearrangement joins TRBV27 to TRBJ1-6, with D maybe TRBD1 (6 bases). The length of the CDR3 is 15 residues. Trimming left V 2 bases short and J 7 bases short, with 12 bases between. The germline CDR1 and CDR2 sequences are MNHEY and SMNVEV (reference sequence).

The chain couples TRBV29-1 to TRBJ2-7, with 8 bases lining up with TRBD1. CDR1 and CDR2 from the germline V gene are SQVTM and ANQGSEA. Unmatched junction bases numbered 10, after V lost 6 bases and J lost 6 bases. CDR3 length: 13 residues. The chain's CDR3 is CSVSSTGEAEQYF. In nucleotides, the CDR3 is TGCAGCGTCTCCTCGACAGGGGAGGCCGAGCAGTACTTC.

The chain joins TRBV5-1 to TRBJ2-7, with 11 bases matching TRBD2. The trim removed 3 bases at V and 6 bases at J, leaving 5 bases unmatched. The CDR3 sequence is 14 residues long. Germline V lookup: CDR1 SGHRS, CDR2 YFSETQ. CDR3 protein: CASSSGLAVREQYF. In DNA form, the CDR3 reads TGCGCCAGCAGCTCGGGACTAGCGGTCCGCGAGCAGTACTTC. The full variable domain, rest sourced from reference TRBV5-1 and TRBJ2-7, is KAGVTQTPRYLIKTRGQQVTLSCSPISGHRSVSWYQQTPGQGLQFLFEYFSETQRNKGNFPGRFSGRQFSNSRSEMNVSTLELGDSALYLCASSSGLAVREQYFGPGTRLTVT.

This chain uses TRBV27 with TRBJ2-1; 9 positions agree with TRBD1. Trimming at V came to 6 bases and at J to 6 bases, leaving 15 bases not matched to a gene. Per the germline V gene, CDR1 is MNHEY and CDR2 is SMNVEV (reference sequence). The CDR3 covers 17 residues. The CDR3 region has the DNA TGTGCCAGCAGCCCCGTACAGGGGGCGAGGTTTGGCAATGAGCAGTTCTTC. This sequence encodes CASSPVQGARFGNEQFF.

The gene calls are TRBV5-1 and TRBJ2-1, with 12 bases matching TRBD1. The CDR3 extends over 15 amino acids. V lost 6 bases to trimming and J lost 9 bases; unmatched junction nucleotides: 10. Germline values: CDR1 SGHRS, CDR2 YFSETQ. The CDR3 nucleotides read TGCGCCAGCACCCCGACGGGGACAGGGGGCCGTGAGCAGTTCTTC. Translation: CASTPTGTGGREQFF. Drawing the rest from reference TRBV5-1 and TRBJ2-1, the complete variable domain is KAGVTQTPRYLIKTRGQQVTLSCSPISGHRSVSWYQQTPGQGLQFLFEYFSETQRNKGNFPGRFSGRQFSNSRSEMNVSTLELGDSALYLCASTPTGTGGREQFFGPGTRLTVL.

The CDR3 sequence: CASKPGQGFHEQYF. The CDR3 DNA reads as TGTGCCAGCAAACCGGGACAGGGCTTCCACGAGCAGTACTTC. The V and J genes are TRBV28 and TRBJ2-7; 9 nucleotides match TRBD1. The CDR3 consists of 14 residues. V lost 7 bases, J lost 5 bases, and 9 bases stayed unmatched. The germline V gene encodes CDR1 MDHEN and CDR2 SYDVKM.

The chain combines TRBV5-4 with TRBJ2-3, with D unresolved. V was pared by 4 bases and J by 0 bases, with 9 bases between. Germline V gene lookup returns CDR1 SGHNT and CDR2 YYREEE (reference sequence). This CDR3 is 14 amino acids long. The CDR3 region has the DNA TGTGCCAGCAGCCCTGACTCAAGCACAGATACGCAGTATTTT. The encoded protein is CASSPDSSTDTQYF.

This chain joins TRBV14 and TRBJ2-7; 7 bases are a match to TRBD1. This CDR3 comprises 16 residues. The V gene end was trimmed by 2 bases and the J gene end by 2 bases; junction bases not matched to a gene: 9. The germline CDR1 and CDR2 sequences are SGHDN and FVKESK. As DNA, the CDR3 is TGTGCCAGCAGCCAATTTACAGGGGTGACTACCTACGAGCAGTACTTC. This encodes CASSQFTGVTTYEQYF.

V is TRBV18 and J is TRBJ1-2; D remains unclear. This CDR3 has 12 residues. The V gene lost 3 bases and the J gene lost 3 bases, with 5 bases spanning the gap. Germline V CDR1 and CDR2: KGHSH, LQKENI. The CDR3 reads CASSPTDYGYTF. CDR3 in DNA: TGTGCCAGCTCACCGACGGACTATGGCTACACCTTC.

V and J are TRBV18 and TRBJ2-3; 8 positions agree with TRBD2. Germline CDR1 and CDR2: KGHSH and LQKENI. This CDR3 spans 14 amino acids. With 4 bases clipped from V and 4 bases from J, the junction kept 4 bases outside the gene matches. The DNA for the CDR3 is TGTGCCAGCTCACTATTTAGCGGGGCAGATACGCAGTATTTT. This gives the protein CASSLFSGADTQYF.

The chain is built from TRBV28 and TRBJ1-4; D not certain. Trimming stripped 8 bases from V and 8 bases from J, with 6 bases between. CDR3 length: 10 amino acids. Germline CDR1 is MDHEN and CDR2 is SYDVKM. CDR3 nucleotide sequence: TGTGCCAGCCTCGGAGAAAAACTGTTTTTT. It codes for CASLGEKLFF. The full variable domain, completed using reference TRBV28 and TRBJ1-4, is DVKVTQSSRYLVKRTGEKVFLECVQDMDHENMFWYRQDPGLGLRLIYFSYDVKMKEKGDIPEGYSVSREKKERFSLILESASTNQTSMYLCASLGEKLFFGSGTQLSVL.

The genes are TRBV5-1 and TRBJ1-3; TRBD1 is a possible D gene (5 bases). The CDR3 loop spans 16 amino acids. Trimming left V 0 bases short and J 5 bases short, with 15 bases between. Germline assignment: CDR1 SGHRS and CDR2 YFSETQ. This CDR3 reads CASSLDRDGGRNTIYF. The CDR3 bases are TGCGCCAGCAGCTTGGATAGGGACGGGGGTCGAAACACCATATATTTT. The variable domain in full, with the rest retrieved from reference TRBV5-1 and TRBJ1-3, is KAGVTQTPRYLIKTRGQQVTLSCSPISGHRSVSWYQQTPGQGLQFLFEYFSETQRNKGNFPGRFSGRQFSNSRSEMNVSTLELGDSALYLCASSLDRDGGRNTIYFGEGSWLTVV.

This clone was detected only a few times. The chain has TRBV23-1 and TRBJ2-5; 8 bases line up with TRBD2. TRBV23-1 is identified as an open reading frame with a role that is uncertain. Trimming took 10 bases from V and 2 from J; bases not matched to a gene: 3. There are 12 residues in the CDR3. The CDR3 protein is CAIRLAQETQYF. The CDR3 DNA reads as TGCGCCATACGACTAGCGCAAGAGACCCAGTACTTC.

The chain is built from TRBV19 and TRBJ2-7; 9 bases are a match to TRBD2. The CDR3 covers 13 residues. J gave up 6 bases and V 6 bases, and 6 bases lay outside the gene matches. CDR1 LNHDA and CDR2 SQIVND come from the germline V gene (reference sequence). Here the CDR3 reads CASSRTSELEQYF. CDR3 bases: TGTGCCAGTAGCCGGACTAGCGAGCTCGAGCAGTACTTC.

CDR3 residues: CASSPRAANTGELFF. DNA of the CDR3: TGTGCCAGCTCACCAAGGGCAGCGAACACCGGGGAGCTGTTTTTT. V usage is TRBV18 and J usage is TRBJ2-2, with unresolved D. Germline lookup yields CDR1 KGHSH and CDR2 LQKENI. Trimming removed 2 bases from V and 0 bases from J, with 7 bases in between. The CDR3 sequence is 15 residues long. Full variable domain (rest looked up from reference TRBV18 and TRBJ2-2): NAGVMQNPRHLVRRRGQEARLRCSPMKGHSHVYWYRQLPEEGLKFMVYLQKENIIDESGMPKERFSAEFPKEGPSILRIQQVVRGDSAAYFCASSPRAANTGELFFGEGSRLTVL.

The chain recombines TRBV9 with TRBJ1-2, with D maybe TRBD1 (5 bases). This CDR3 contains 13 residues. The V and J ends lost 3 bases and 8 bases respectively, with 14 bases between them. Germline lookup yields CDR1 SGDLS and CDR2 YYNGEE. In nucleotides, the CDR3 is TGTGCCAGCAGCGGAGCAGGGTTCTACGGCTACACCTTC. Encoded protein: CASSGAGFYGYTF.

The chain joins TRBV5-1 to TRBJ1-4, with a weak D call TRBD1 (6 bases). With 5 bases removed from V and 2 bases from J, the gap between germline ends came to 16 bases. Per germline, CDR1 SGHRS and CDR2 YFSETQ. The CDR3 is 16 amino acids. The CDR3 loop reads CASSEGRGATNEKLFF. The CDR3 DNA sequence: TGCGCCAGCAGTGAGGGCAGGGGCGCGACTAATGAAAAACTGTTTTTT.

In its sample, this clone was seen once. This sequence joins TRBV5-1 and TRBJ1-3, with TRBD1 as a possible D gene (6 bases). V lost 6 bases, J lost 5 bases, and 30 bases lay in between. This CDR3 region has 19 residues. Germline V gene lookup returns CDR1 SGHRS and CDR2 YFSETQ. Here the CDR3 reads CASISELERQVGIRNTIYF. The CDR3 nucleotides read TGCGCCAGCATCAGTGAGTTAGAACGACAGGTAGGTATACGAAACACCATATATTTT.

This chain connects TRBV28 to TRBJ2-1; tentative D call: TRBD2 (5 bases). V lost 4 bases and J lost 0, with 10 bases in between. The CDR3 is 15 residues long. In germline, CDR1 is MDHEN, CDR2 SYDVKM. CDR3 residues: CASSSKRSSYNEQFF. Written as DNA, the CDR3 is TGTGCCAGCAGTTCCAAGCGGAGCTCCTACAATGAGCAGTTCTTC.

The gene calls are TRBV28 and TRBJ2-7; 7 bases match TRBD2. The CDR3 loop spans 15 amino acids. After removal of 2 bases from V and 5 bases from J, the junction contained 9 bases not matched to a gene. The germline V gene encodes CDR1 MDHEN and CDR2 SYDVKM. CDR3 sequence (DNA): TGTGCCAGCAGTTTAACTGGGGGGGGAATTCACGAGCAGTACTTC. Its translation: CASSLTGGGIHEQYF.